Listed here are 28 T cell receptor beta chains from one sample, sequenced in a study of blood T cell repertoires in COVID-19. Generated by immunoSEQ multiplex PCR, the TCRdb table keeps only in-frame clones and is missing some. The sample consists of 90,000 to 150,000 clones, approximately 87% of them appearing once. The material sequenced was peripheral blood. All receptors come from a woman in her forties or fifties with acute or convalescent COVID-19.

A single count supports this clone. This rearrangement joins TRBV5-1 to TRBJ2-2; TRBD1 is a possible D gene (5 bases). The ends were cut back, 4 bases at V and 5 bases at J, with 12 bases in the middle. Germline CDR1 reads SGHRS; CDR2 reads YFSETQ. The CDR3 is 14 amino acids. The CDR3 region is CASSGWQGTGELFF. The CDR3 DNA follows: TGCGCCAGCAGCGGGTGGCAGGGAACCGGGGAGCTGTTTTTT. The variable domain in full, completed from reference TRBV5-1 and TRBJ2-2, reads KAGVTQTPRYLIKTRGQQVTLSCSPISGHRSVSWYQQTPGQGLQFLFEYFSETQRNKGNFPGRFSGRQFSNSRSEMNVSTLELGDSALYLCASSGWQGTGELFFGEGSRLTVL.

J is TRBJ2-7 and V is TRBV5-6; possibly TRBD2 for D (6 bases). V was shortened by 4 bases and J by 5 bases, with 13 bases between the two germline ends. The CDR3 has 13 residues. Germline CDR1 is SGHDT and CDR2 is YYEEEE. The CDR3 DNA is TGTGCCAGCAGCCTACCACTAGCCGACGAGCAGTACTTC. Its protein product is CASSLPLADEQYF.

The chain carries TRBV10-3 and TRBJ2-5, with a possible D match to TRBD2 (5 bases). With 6 bases removed from V and 1 base from J, the gap between germline ends came to 12 bases. Germline CDR1 is ENHRY and CDR2 is SYGVKD. This CDR3 is 14 amino acids long. The CDR3 nucleotides read TGTGCCATCAGACACAGCGGATCCCAAGAGACCCAGTACTTC. This gives the protein CAIRHSGSQETQYF.

The chain combines TRBV7-2 with TRBJ2-2; D perhaps matches TRBD1 (5 bases). This CDR3 comprises 16 residues. Per germline, CDR1 SGHTA and CDR2 FQGNSA. V was clipped by 7 bases and J by 3 bases, with 18 bases between them. The DNA of the CDR3 is TGTGCCAGCACCTATCCCATGGCAGGGCACACCGGGGAGCTGTTTTTT. It translates to CASTYPMAGHTGELFF.

This chain connects TRBV5-1 to TRBJ1-3; a weak D match, TRBD1 (5 bases). Germline V lookup: CDR1 SGHRS, CDR2 YFSETQ. CDR3 length: 16 residues. V was pared by 1 base and J by 1 base, with 12 bases between. The CDR3: CASSLPGVDSGNTIYF. CDR3 in DNA: TGCGCCAGCAGCTTGCCGGGGGTTGATTCTGGAAACACCATATATTTT.

CDR3 sequence reads: CASSYSKGGLQFF. The CDR3 region has the DNA TGTGCCAGCAGTTACTCGAAGGGGGGGCTACAGTTCTTC. The rearrangement joins TRBV6-5 to TRBJ2-1, with D tentatively TRBD2 (7 bases). The CDR3 consists of 13 residues. Germline values: CDR1 MNHEY, CDR2 SVGAGI. V shed 0 bases and J shed 13 bases, with 13 bases lying between them.

This rearrangement joins TRBV5-1 to TRBJ1-1; D is unresolved. Deletions cut 4 bases from V and 4 bases from J, with 14 bases between. The CDR3 extends over 14 amino acids. Germline lookup yields CDR1 SGHRS and CDR2 YFSETQ. DNA of the CDR3: TGCGCCAGCAGCCCGAGCCGGGGAGGCACTGAAGCTTTCTTT. Its translation is CASSPSRGGTEAFF. The full variable domain, rest sourced from reference TRBV5-1 and TRBJ1-1, is KAGVTQTPRYLIKTRGQQVTLSCSPISGHRSVSWYQQTPGQGLQFLFEYFSETQRNKGNFPGRFSGRQFSNSRSEMNVSTLELGDSALYLCASSPSRGGTEAFFGQGTRLTVV.

This clone appeared once. The rearrangement joins TRBV6-5 to TRBJ2-3; 7 positions match TRBD1. Trimming took 4 bases from V and 2 from J; bases not matched to a gene: 6. CDR1 is MNHEY and CDR2 is SVGAGI in the germline V gene. The CDR3 is 15 residues long. In DNA, the CDR3 is TGTGCCAGCAGTTCGGGACAGACACTCACAGATACGCAGTATTTT. Protein product: CASSSGQTLTDTQYF.

The chain employs TRBV11-2 and TRBJ2-7, with D possibly matching TRBD2 (5 bases). Germline V gene lookup returns CDR1 SGHAT and CDR2 FQNNGV. Trimming removed 5 bases from V and 0 bases from J, with 14 bases in between. The CDR3 sequence is 15 residues long. The DNA for the CDR3 is TGTGCCAGCAGCCGATCCGACGGGAACTCCTACGAGCAGTACTTC. Translating gives CASSRSDGNSYEQYF.

This clone has just a few counts. This chain connects TRBV7-9 to TRBJ2-1; 11 bases match TRBD2. CDR3 size: 15 residues. Germline lookup yields CDR1 SEHNR and CDR2 FQNEAQ (reference sequence). V shed 5 bases and J 3 bases; nucleotides not matched to a gene: 3. The CDR3 nucleotides are TGTGCCAGCAGCCCGGGGACTAGCGGCTACAATGAGCAGTTCTTC. It translates to CASSPGTSGYNEQFF.

The chain joins TRBV7-9 to TRBJ2-4, with TRBD2 as a possible D gene (5 bases). The CDR3 totals 12 residues. Trimming took off 8 bases at V and 7 bases at J, with 12 bases between the two ends. Germline loops: CDR1 SEHNR, CDR2 FQNEAQ (reference sequence). CDR3 bases: TGTGCCAGCTTGGACTCCGGCAACATTCAGTACTTC. It codes for CASLDSGNIQYF.

This chain joins TRBV7-2 and TRBJ2-1; 9 positions agree with TRBD2. Germline assignment: CDR1 SGHTA and CDR2 FQGNSA. With 4 bases clipped from V and 8 bases from J, the junction kept 9 bases outside the gene matches. This CDR3 is built from 15 residues. The CDR3 region is CASSSLAGDYDEQFF. DNA of the CDR3: TGTGCCAGCAGCTCTTTAGCGGGGGATTACGATGAGCAGTTCTTC.

The rearrangement uses TRBV5-1 and TRBJ1-1, with 10 bases matching TRBD1. J was trimmed by 11 bases and V by 4 bases; bases with no gene match: 8. This CDR3 is 13 amino acids long. Germline CDR1 SGHRS, CDR2 YFSETQ. Here the CDR3 DNA reads TGCGCCAGCAGCGCGGGACAGGGGCCCTTGGCTTTCTTT. It specifies CASSAGQGPLAFF.

The CDR3 nucleotides read TGTGCCAGCAGTTACTCCACAGGGTTGGGGAACACTGAAGCTTTCTTT. Translating it yields CASSYSTGLGNTEAFF. The chain uses TRBV25-1 and TRBJ1-1, with TRBD1 as a possible D gene (6 bases). The V end lost 5 bases, the J end lost 1 base, and 17 bases lay between the germline ends. The CDR3 covers 16 residues. Looked up from germline, CDR1 is MGHDK and CDR2 is SYGVNS.

J is TRBJ2-2 and V is TRBV3-1 (or the pseudogene TRBV3-2); 8 nucleotides match TRBD1. Trimming at V came to 4 bases and at J to 4 bases, leaving 5 bases not matched to a gene. CDR3 length: 15 residues. In germline, CDR1 is LGHDT, CDR2 YNNKEL (reference sequence). CDR3 sequence: CASSPRTGLTGELFF. The DNA of the CDR3 is TGTGCCAGCAGCCCTCGGACAGGGCTCACCGGGGAGCTGTTTTTT.

The chain links TRBV3-1 (or the pseudogene TRBV3-2) to TRBJ2-3; 11 bases agree with TRBD2. V was pared by 4 bases and J by 5 bases, with 2 bases of the junction left unmatched. Per germline, CDR1 LGHDT and CDR2 YNNKEL (reference sequence). The CDR3 sequence is 14 residues long. The CDR3 DNA reads as TGTGCCAGCAGCCCTAGCGGGAGGAGAGATACGCAGTATTTT. Encoded protein: CASSPSGRRDTQYF.

The chain employs TRBV12-3 or TRBV12-4 and TRBJ2-7; the D gene is possibly TRBD1 (5 bases). CDR3 length: 13 residues. V dropped 3 bases and J dropped 2 bases, with 8 bases sitting between them. CDR3 amino acids: CASSFGRAYEQYF. CDR3 nucleotide sequence: TGTGCCAGCAGTTTCGGCAGGGCCTACGAGCAGTACTTC.

This sequence joins TRBV3-1 (or the pseudogene TRBV3-2) and TRBJ2-7, with D tentatively TRBD2 (6 bases). CDR1 is LGHDT, CDR2 YNNKEL, per germline (reference sequence). The CDR3 is 14 residues long. The V end was cut by 1 base, the J end by 9 bases, with 16 bases between. CDR3 protein: CASSQGPGLSSQYF. In nucleotides, the CDR3 is TGTGCCAGCAGCCAAGGCCCCGGACTATCCTCGCAGTACTTC.

The gene calls are TRBV5-1 and TRBJ2-1; D uncertain. The CDR3 runs to 15 residues. Germline CDR1 is SGHRS and CDR2 is YFSETQ. Trimming cost V 0 bases and J 4 bases, with 11 bases left between them. The CDR3 bases are TGCGCCAGCAGCTTGGTGAGTGAATTATACAATGAGCAGTTCTTC. Its protein is CASSLVSELYNEQFF.

V gene TRBV19 combines with J gene TRBJ1-2; perhaps TRBD1 as D (6 bases). From germline, CDR1 is LNHDA and CDR2 SQIVND (reference sequence). Trimming cost V 4 bases and J 4 bases, with 16 bases left between them. This CDR3 region has 15 residues. The chain's CDR3 is CASSTTDLGGYGYTF. As DNA, the CDR3 is TGTGCCAGTAGTACCACTGACCTAGGGGGCTATGGCTACACCTTC.

The V and J genes are TRBV6-2 or TRBV6-3 and TRBJ1-2; the match to TRBD1 covers 8 bases. The CDR3 loop spans 15 amino acids. The trim removed 2 bases at V and 3 bases at J, leaving 5 bases unmatched. The germline V gene encodes CDR1 MNHEY and CDR2 SVGEGT. The CDR3 loop reads CASSYRAGGDYGYTF. DNA of the CDR3: TGTGCCAGCAGTTACAGAGCAGGGGGCGACTATGGCTACACCTTC.

The chain has TRBV4-3 and TRBJ2-1, with 7 bases aligning to TRBD2. This CDR3 has 16 residues. With 0 bases clipped from V and 4 bases from J, the junction kept 6 bases outside the gene matches. Germline CDR1 and CDR2: LGHNA and YSLEER. The CDR3 loop reads CASSQDGGDFYNEQFF. As DNA, the CDR3 is TGCGCCAGCAGCCAAGATGGGGGGGACTTTTACAATGAGCAGTTCTTC.

This clone was counted once. The V gene is TRBV7-8, the J gene TRBJ1-3; D is perhaps TRBD1 (6 bases). V lost 5 bases, J lost 0 bases, and 17 bases lay in between. Germline-derived CDR1 and CDR2 are SGHVS and FQNEAQ. This CDR3 is built from 17 residues. The CDR3 reads CASSPRPGTLSGNTIYF. The DNA for the CDR3 is TGTGCCAGCAGCCCCAGACCCGGGACACTCTCTGGAAACACCATATATTTT. Based on the CDR3 plus reference TRBV7-8 and TRBJ1-3, the full variable domain is GAGVSQSPRYKVAKRGQDVALRCDPISGHVSLFWYQQALGQGPEFLTYFQNEAQLDKSGLPSDRFFAERPEGSVSTLKIQRTQQEDSAVYLCASSPRPGTLSGNTIYFGEGSWLTVV.

V and J are TRBV4-1 and TRBJ2-1; D unresolved. There are 13 residues in the CDR3. V lost 4 bases, J lost 5 bases, and 9 bases lay in between. Germline assignment: CDR1 MGHRA and CDR2 YSYEKL. CDR3 DNA: TGCGCCAGCAGCCCTAGACTTGACAATGAGCAGTTCTTC. This encodes CASSPRLDNEQFF.

The chain employs TRBV7-3 and TRBJ2-3; 8 bases agree with TRBD2. Germline V gives CDR1 SGHTA, CDR2 FQGTGA. V gave up 1 base and J gave up 1 base; unmatched junction bases: 4. CDR3 length equals 16 residues. The CDR3 nucleotides are TGTGCCAGCAGCTTAATGGGTAGCGGGGGCACAGATACGCAGTATTTT. Residues: CASSLMGSGGTDTQYF.

The rearrangement uses TRBV30 and TRBJ2-5, with D possibly TRBD1 on 6 matching bases. Germline-derived CDR1 and CDR2 are GTSNPN and SVGIG (reference sequence). Trimming left V 0 bases short and J 0 bases short, with 11 bases between. The CDR3 spans 15 residues. The CDR3 sequence is CAWSVDSSYQETQYF. In DNA, the CDR3 is TGTGCCTGGAGTGTGGACAGTTCCTACCAAGAGACCCAGTACTTC.

The chain recombines TRBV12-5 with TRBJ2-3; D gene ambiguous. CDR3 length: 14 residues. From germline, CDR1 is LGHNT and CDR2 FRNRAP. The V end was cut by 3 bases, the J end by 2 bases, with 9 bases between. The CDR3 coding sequence is TGTGCTAGTGGTTTCGGAGAGTCCACAGATACGCAGTATTTT. It codes for CASGFGESTDTQYF.

This clone has just a few counts. The rearrangement joins TRBV10-1 to TRBJ2-1; perhaps TRBD2 as D (6 bases). V was clipped by 3 bases and J by 6 bases, with 12 bases between them. Per germline, CDR1 WNHNN and CDR2 SYGVQD (reference sequence). This CDR3 is 14 amino acids long. This CDR3 reads CASSESGSTNEQFF. The CDR3 nucleotides read TGCGCCAGCAGTGAAAGCGGGTCCACCAATGAGCAGTTCTTC.